This record looks at one T cell receptor beta chain sequence and its context. Clones were sequenced by immunoSEQ multiplex PCR, and TCRdb holds only the in-frame ones, with some missing. The repertoire consists of 200,000 to 250,000 clones, with 83% occurring once and the leading ten covering less than 8%. These data belong to a study of blood T cell repertoires in COVID-19. Germline-derived CDR1 and CDR2 are SGHVS and FNYEAQ. V lost 5 bases to trimming and J lost 7 bases, with 15 bases between them. There are 13 residues in the CDR3. This receptor was taken from a woman between 50 and 59 years old with acute or convalescent COVID-19. Material: peripheral blood. This chain joins TRBV7-6 and TRBJ2-7; unclear D gene. The CDR3, as DNA: TGTGCCAGCAGCCAACGCGTCCCCTCGGAGCAGTACTTC. Its protein is CASSQRVPSEQYF.